Reported below is one T cell receptor beta chain. Its cognate antigen is unknown. The germline gives CDR1 SGHRS, CDR2 YFSETQ. Trimming stripped 0 bases from V and 0 bases from J, with 9 bases between. The CDR3 is made up of 16 amino acids. This sample is drawn from a study of shared clonotypes between healthy human individuals. Findings of the study overall: Clonotype sharing among donors was thought likely to change with sequencing depth. Compared with memory subsets, naive subsets generally had larger estimated richness.

Method: immunoSEQ multiplex PCR; TCRdb's copy keeps in-frame clones and lacks some. The sample records around 700,000 clones, 72% being singletons. This TCR was recovered from a woman between 25 and 40 years old in good health. The chain carries TRBV5-1 and TRBJ2-2, with D possibly called TRBD1 or TRBD2 (5 bases each). The source material was memory CD4+ T cells sorted from blood. Stated subset: CD45RA-negative fraction. CDR3 bases: TGCGCCAGCAGCTTGGACGGGGCAACGAACACCGGGGAGCTGTTTTTT. It specifies CASSLDGATNTGELFF.